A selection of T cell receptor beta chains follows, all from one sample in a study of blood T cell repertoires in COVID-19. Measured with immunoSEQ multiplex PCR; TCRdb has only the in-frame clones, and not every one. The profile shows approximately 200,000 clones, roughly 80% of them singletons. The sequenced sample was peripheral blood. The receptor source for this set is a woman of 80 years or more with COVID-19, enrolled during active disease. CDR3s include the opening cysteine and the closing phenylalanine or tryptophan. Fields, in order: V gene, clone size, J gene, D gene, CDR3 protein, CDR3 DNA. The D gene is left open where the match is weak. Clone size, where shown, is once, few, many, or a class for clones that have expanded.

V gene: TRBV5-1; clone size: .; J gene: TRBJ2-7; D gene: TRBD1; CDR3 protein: CASSPGQGAYEQYF; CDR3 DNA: TGCGCCAGCAGTCCGGGACAGGGTGCCTACGAGCAGTACTTC
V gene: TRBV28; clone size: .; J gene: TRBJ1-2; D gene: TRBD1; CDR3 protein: CASSWTGYGYTF; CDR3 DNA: TGTGCCAGCAGTTGGACAGGGTATGGCTACACCTTC
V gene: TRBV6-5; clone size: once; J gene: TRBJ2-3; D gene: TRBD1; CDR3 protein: CASPDRGTDTQYF; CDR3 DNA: TGTGCCAGCCCGGACAGGGGAACAGATACGCAGTATTTT
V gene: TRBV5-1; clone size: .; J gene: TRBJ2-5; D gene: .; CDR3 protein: CASSLGEKETQYF; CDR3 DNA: TGCGCCAGCAGCTTGGGCGAGAAAGAGACCCAGTACTTC
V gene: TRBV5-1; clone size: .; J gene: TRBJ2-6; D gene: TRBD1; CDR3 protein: CASSFGTGESSGANVLTF; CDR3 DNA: TGCGCCAGCAGCTTCGGGACAGGGGAGAGCTCTGGGGCCAACGTCCTGACTTTC
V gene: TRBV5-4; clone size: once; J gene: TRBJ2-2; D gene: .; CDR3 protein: CASSLVLAADTGELFF; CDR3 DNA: TGTGCCAGCAGCTTGGTGCTAGCAGCCGACACCGGGGAGCTGTTTTTT
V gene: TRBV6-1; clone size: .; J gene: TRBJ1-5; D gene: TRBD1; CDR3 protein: CASSAIQGAGIQPQHF; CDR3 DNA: TGTGCCAGCAGTGCCATACAGGGGGCTGGTATTCAGCCCCAGCATTTT
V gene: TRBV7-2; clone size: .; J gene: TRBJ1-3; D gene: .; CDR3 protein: CASSLVQNPLFSGNTIYF; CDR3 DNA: TGTGCCAGCAGCTTAGTACAGAACCCCCTATTCTCTGGAAACACCATATATTTT
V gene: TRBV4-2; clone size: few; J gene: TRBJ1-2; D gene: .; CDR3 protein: CASSLGLIDYGYTF; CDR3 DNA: TGTGCCAGCAGCCTTGGACTAATCGACTATGGCTACACCTTC
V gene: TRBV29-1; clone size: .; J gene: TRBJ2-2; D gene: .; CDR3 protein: CSVEDLKRGTGELFF; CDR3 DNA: TGCAGCGTTGAAGATCTTAAACGGGGAACCGGGGAGCTGTTTTTT
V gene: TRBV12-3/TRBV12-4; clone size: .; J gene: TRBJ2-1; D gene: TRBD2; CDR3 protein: CASTQRGNNEQFF; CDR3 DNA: TGTGCCAGCACCCAGCGGGGTAACAATGAGCAGTTCTTC
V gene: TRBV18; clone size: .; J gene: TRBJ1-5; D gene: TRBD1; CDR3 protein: CASTPGTGGNQPQHF; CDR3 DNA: TGTGCCAGCACACCCGGGACAGGGGGGAATCAGCCCCAGCATTTT
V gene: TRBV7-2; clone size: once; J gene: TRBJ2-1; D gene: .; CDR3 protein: CASSPRTTYNEQFF; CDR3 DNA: TGTGCCAGCAGCCCTCGGACTACTTACAATGAGCAGTTCTTC
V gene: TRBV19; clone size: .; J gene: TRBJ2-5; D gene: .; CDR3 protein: CASRPGGVETQYF; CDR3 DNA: TGTGCCAGCCGACCCGGGGGAGTGGAGACCCAGTACTTC
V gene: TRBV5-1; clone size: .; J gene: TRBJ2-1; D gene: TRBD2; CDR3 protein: CASSLAASGGEQFF; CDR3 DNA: TGCGCCAGCAGCTTGGCGGCTAGCGGCGGTGAGCAGTTCTTC
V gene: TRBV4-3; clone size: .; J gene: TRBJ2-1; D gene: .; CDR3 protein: CASSQIRAGNEQFF; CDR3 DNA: TGCGCCAGCAGCCAAATCAGGGCGGGGAATGAGCAGTTCTTC
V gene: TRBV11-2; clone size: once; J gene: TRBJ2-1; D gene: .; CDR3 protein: CASSPGHSSSYNEQFF; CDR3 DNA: TGTGCCAGCAGCCCAGGACACTCGAGCTCCTACAATGAGCAGTTCTTC
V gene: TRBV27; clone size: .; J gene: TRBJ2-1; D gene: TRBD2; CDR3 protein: CASSTLTGGDEQFF; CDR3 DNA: TGTGCCAGCAGTACCTTAACGGGGGGTGATGAGCAGTTCTTC
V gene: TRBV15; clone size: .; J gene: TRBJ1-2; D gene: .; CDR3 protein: CATSRDAFGGYTF; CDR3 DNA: TGTGCCACCAGCAGAGATGCTTTCGGGGGCTACACCTTC
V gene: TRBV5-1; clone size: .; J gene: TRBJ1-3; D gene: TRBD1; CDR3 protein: CASSQDRVGNTIYF; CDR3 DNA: TGCGCCAGCAGCCAGGACAGGGTCGGAAACACCATATATTTT
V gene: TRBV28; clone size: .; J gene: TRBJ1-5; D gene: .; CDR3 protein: CASSSHSQRQPQHF; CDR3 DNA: TGTGCCAGCAGTTCTCACTCCCAGCGTCAGCCCCAGCATTTT
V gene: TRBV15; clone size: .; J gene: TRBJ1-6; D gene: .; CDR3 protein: CATSRVVADNSPLHF; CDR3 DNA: TGTGCCACCAGCAGAGTCGTAGCCGATAATTCACCCCTCCACTTT
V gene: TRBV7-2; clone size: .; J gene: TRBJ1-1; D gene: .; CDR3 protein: CASSFLDSKAFF; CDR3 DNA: TGTGCCAGCAGCTTTCTCGACAGCAAAGCTTTCTTT
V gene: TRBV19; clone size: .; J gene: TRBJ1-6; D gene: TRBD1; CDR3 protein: CASRTGVNSPLHF; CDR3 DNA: TGTGCCAGTCGGACAGGGGTTAATTCACCCCTCCACTTT
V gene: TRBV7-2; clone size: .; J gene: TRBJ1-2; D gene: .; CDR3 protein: CASSLYEGDYGYTF; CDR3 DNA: TGTGCCAGCAGCTTATATGAGGGGGACTATGGCTACACCTTC
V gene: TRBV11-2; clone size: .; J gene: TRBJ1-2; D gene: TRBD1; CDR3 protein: CASSSQGANYGYTF; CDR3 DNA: TGTGCCAGCAGCTCGCAGGGGGCTAACTATGGCTACACCTTC
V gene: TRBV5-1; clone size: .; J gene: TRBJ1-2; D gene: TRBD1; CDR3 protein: CASSTGQGQANYGYTF; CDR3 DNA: TGCGCCAGCAGCACCGGACAGGGACAAGCTAACTATGGCTACACCTTC
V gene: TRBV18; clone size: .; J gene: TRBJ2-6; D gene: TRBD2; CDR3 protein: CASLPTSGGDSGANVLTF; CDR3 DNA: TGTGCCAGCTTACCGACTAGCGGGGGGGACTCTGGGGCCAACGTCCTGACTTTC
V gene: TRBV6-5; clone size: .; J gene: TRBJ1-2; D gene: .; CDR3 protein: CASTQGYGYTF; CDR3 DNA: TGTGCCAGCACGCAGGGGTATGGCTACACCTTC
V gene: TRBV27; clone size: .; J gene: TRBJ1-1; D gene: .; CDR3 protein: CASSLSREGTEAFF; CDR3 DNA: TGTGCCAGCAGTTTATCGAGGGAGGGCACTGAAGCTTTCTTT
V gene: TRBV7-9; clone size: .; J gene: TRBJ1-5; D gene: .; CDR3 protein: CASSSVDIYLGNDQPQHF; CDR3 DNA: TGTGCCAGCAGCTCCGTGGACATTTACCTAGGTAATGATCAGCCCCAGCATTTT
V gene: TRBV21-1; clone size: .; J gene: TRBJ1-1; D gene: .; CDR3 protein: CASSKRLRQGPGGLLTEAFF; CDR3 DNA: TGTGCCAGCAGCAAAAGACTTCGGCAGGGGCCAGGGGGGTTGCTTACGGAAGCTTTCTTT